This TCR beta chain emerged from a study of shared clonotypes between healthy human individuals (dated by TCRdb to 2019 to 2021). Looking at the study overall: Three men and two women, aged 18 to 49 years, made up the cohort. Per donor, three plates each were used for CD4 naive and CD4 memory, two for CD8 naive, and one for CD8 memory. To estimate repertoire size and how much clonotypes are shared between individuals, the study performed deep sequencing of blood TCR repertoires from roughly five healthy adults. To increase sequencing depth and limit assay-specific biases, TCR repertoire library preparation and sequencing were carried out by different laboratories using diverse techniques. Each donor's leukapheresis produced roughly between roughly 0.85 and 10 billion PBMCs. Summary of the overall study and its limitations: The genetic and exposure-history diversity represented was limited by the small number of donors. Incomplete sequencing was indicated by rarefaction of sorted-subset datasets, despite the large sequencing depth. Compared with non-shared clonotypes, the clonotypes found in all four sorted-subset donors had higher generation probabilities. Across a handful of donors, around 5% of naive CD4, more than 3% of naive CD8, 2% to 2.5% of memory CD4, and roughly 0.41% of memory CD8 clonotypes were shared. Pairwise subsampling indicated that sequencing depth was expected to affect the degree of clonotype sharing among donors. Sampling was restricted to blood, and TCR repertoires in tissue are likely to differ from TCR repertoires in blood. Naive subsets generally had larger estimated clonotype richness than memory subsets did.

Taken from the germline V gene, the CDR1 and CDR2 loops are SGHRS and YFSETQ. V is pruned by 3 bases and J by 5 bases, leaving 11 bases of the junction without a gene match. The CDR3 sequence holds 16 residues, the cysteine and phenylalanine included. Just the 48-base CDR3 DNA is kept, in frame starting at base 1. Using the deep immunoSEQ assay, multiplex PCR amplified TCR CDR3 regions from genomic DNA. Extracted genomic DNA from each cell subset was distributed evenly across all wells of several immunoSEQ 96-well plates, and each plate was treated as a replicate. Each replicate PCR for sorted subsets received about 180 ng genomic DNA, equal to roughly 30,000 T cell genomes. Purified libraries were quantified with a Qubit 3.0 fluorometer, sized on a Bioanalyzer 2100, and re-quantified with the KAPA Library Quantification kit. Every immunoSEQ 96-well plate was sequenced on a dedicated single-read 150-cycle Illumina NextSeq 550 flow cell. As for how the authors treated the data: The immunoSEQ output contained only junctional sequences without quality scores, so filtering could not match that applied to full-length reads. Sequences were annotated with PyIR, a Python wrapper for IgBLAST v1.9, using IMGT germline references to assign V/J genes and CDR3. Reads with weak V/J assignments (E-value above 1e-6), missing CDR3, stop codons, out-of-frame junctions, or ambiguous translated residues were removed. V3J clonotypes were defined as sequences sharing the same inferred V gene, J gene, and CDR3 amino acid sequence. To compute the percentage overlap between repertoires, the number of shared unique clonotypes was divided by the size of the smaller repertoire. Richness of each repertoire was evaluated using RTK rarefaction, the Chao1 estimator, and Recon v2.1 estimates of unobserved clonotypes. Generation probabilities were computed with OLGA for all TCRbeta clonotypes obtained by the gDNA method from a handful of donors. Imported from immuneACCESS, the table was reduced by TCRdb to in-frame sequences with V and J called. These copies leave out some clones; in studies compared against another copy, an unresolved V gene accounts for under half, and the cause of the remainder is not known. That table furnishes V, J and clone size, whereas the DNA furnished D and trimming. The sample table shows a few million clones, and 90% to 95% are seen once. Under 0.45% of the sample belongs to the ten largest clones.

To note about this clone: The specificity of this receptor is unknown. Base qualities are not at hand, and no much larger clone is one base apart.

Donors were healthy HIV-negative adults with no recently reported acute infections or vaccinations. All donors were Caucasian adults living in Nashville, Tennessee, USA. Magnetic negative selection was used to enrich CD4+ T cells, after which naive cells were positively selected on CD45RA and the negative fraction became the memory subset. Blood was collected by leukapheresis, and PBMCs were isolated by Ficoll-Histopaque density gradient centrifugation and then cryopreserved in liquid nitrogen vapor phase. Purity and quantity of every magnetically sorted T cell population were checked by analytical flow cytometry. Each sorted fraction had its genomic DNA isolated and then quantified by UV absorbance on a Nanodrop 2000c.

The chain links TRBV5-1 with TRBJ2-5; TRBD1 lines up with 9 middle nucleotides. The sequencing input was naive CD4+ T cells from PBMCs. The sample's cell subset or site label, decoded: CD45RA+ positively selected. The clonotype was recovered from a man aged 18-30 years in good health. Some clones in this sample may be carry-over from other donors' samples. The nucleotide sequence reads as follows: TGCGCCAGCAGCTCCTCGACAGGGGGTGGCGGCGAGACCCAGTACTTC. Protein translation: CASSSSTGGGGETQYF.